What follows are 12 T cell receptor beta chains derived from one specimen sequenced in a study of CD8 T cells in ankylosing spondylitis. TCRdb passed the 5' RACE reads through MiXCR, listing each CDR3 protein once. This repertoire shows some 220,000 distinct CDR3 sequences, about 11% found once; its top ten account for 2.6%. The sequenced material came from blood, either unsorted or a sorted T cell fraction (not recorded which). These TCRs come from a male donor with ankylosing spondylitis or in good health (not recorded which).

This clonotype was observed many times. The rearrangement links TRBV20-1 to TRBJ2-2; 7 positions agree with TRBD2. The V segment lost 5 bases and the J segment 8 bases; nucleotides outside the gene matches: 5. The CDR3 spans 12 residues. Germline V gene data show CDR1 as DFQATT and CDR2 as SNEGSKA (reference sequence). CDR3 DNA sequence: TGCAGTGCTCCCAGCGGGACTGGGGAGCTGTTTTTT. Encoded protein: CSAPSGTGELFF.

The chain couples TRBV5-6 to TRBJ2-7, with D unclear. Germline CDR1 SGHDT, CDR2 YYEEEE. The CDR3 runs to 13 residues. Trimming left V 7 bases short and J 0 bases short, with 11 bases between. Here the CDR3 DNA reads TGTGCCAGCGGCCCGGGCTTCTCCTACGAGCAGTACTTC. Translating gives CASGPGFSYEQYF.

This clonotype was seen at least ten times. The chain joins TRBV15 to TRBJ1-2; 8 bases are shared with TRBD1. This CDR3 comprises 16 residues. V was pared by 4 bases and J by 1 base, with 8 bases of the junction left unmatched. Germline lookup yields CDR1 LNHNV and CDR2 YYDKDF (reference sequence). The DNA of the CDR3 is TGTGCCACCAGCACCGAAGACAGGGGTGATAACTATGGCTACACCTTC. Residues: CATSTEDRGDNYGYTF.

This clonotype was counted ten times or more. The CDR3 here is CASSALTTGETQYF. As DNA, the CDR3 is TGTGCCAGCAGCGCCCTCACCACTGGAGAGACCCAGTACTTC. The chain is built from TRBV7-2 and TRBJ2-5; D gene unclear. The ends were cut back, 5 bases at V and 4 bases at J, with 14 bases in the middle. In germline, CDR1 is SGHTA, CDR2 FQGNSA. CDR3 length equals 14 residues. Combining the CDR3 with reference TRBV7-2 and TRBJ2-5 gives the whole variable domain GAGVSQSPSNKVTEKGKDVELRCDPISGHTALYWYRQSLGQGLEFLIYFQGNSAPDKSGLPSDRFSAERTGGSVSTLTIQRTQQEDSAVYLCASSALTTGETQYFGPGTRLLVL.

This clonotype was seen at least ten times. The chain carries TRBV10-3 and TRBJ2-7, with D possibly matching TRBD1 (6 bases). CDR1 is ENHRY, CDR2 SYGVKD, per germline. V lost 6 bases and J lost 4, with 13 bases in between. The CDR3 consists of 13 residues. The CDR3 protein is CAIRGQRAYEQYF. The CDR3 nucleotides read TGTGCCATCAGGGGACAAAGGGCGTACGAGCAGTACTTC.

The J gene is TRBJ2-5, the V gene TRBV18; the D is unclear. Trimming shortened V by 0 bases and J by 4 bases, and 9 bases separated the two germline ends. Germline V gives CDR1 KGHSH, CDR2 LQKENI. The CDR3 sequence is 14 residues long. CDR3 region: CASSPPMGRETQYF. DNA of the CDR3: TGTGCCAGCTCACCACCTATGGGTCGAGAGACCCAGTACTTC.

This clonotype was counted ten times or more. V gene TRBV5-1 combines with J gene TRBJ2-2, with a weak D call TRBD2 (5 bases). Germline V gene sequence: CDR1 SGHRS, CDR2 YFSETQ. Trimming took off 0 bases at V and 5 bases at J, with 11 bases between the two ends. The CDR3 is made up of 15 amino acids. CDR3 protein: CASSLGSGTTGELFF. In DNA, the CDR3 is TGCGCCAGCAGCTTGGGCAGCGGAACGACCGGGGAGCTGTTTTTT.

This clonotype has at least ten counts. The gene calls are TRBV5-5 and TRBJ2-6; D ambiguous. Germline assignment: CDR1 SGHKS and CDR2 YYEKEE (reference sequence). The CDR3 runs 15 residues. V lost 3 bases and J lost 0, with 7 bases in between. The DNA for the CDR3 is TGTGCCAGCAGCTCAGAGTTCTCTGGGGCCAACGTCCTGACTTTC. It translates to CASSSEFSGANVLTF.

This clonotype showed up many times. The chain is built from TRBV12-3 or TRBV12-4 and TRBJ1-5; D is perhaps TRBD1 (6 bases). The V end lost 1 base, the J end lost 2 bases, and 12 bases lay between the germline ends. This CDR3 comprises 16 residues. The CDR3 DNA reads TGTGCCAGCAGTTTAGAAGGGGGTGAGGGCAATCAGCCCCAGCATTTT. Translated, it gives CASSLEGGEGNQPQHF.

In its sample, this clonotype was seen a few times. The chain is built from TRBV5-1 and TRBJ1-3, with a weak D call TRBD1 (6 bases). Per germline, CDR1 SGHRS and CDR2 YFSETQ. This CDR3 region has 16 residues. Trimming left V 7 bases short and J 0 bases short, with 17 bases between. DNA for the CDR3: TGCGCCAGCTGCGCAGGGGTTCAGAGCTCTGGAAACACCATATATTTT. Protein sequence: CASCAGVQSSGNTIYF.

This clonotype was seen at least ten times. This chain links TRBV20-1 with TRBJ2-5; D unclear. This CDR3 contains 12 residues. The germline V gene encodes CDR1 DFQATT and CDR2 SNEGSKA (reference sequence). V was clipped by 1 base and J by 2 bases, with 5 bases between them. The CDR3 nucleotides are TGCAGTGCTAGAGGGCAGCAAGAGACCCAGTACTTC. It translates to CSARGQQETQYF.

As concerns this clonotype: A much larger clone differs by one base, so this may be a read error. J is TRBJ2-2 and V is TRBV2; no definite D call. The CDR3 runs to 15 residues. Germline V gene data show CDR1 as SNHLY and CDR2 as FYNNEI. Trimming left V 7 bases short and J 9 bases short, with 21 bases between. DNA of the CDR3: TGTGCCAGCACCAAGGGTCCTTCCGAGTCCTGGGAGCTGTTTTTT. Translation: CASTKGPSESWELFF.